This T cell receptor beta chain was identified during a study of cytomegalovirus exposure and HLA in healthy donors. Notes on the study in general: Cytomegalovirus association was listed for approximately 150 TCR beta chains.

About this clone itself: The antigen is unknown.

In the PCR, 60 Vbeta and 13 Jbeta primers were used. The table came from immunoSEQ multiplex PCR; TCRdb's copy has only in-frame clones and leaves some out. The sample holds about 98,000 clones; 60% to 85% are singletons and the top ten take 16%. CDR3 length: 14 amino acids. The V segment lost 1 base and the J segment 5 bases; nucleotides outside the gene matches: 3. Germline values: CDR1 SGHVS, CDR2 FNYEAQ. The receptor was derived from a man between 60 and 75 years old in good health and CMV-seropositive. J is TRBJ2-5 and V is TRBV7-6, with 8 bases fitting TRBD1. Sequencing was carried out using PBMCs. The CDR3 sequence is CASSLDTGGETQYF. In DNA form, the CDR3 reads TGTGCCAGCAGCTTAGATACAGGGGGTGAGACCCAGTACTTC.